A single sample gave rise to the 13 T cell receptor beta chains below, sequenced in a study of persistence of HIV-infected CD4 T cells. The libraries were made with immunoSEQ version 4 in survey mode. The repertoire was sequenced with immunoSEQ multiplex PCR; TCRdb's copy has only in-frame clones and lacks some. The sample has some 41,000 clones; around 90% are singletons. This nonspecific control used anti-CD3/anti-CD28 bead stimulation of CD4+ T cells. Responding CD4+ T cells were sorted by upregulation of both CD40 ligand and CD69. For these TCRs, the target antigens are not known. This specimen consisted of CD4+ T cells sorted from PBMCs after 18-hour stimulation, obtained from a patient who received antiretroviral therapy. Receptor source: an adult man with HIV who was CMV-seropositive.

This clone showed up just once. The CDR3: CASSSWEAKNIQYF. The CDR3, as DNA: TGTGCCAGCAGTTCCTGGGAAGCCAAAAACATTCAGTACTTC. The V gene is TRBV27, the J gene TRBJ2-4; no reliable D call. Germline V gene data show CDR1 as MNHEY and CDR2 as SMNVEV (reference sequence). The germline V and J ends were trimmed by 4 bases and 0 bases, with 7 bases remaining between them. The length of the CDR3 is 14 residues.

The chain combines TRBV2 with TRBJ1-1; D is undetermined. Trimming shortened V by 5 bases and J by 4 bases, and 11 bases separated the two germline ends. Germline V lookup: CDR1 SNHLY, CDR2 FYNNEI. This CDR3 comprises 13 residues. The CDR3 coding sequence is TGTGCCAGCAGTCCTAGGGTGTCCACTGAAGCTTTCTTT. Translating gives CASSPRVSTEAFF.

V is TRBV27 and J is TRBJ2-7, with D perhaps matching TRBD1 (5 bases). The CDR3 runs to 13 residues. Germline-derived CDR1 and CDR2 are MNHEY and SMNVEV (reference sequence). V lost 3 bases and J 1 base, leaving 7 bases between the germline ends. The CDR3 DNA follows: TGTGCCAGCAGTTTTGACAGTTCCTACGAGCAGTACTTC. It is translated as CASSFDSSYEQYF.

The J gene is TRBJ1-5, the V gene TRBV27, with a weak D call TRBD1 (6 bases). The CDR3 is 15 residues long. V lost 2 bases to trimming and J lost 2 bases, with 10 bases between them. Germline V gene sequence: CDR1 MNHEY, CDR2 SMNVEV (reference sequence). CDR3 sequence: CASSLRRQGNQPQHF. The CDR3 nucleotides are TGTGCCAGCAGTTTAAGGAGACAGGGCAATCAGCCCCAGCATTTT.

This chain uses TRBV29-1 with TRBJ1-1; tentatively, D is TRBD1 (5 bases). With 6 bases removed from V and 8 bases from J, the gap between germline ends came to 10 bases. CDR1 SQVTM and CDR2 ANQGSEA come from the germline V gene. CDR3 length: 10 amino acids. In nucleotides, the CDR3 is TGCAGCGTACTGGGGGACGAAGCTTTCTTT. Translated, it gives CSVLGDEAFF.

This sequence joins TRBV19 and TRBJ2-7; a possible D gene is TRBD2 (6 bases). Germline lookup yields CDR1 LNHDA and CDR2 SQIVND (reference sequence). Trimming removed 5 bases at V and 4 bases at J, with 18 bases between. The length of the CDR3 is 15 residues. The CDR3 spells CASSVRWGDGYEQYF. The CDR3 DNA reads TGTGCCAGTAGTGTCCGGTGGGGGGACGGGTACGAGCAGTACTTC.

This chain connects TRBV5-4 to TRBJ1-1; no firm D call. CDR3 length: 16 residues. The V end lost 2 bases, the J end lost 3 bases, and 17 bases lay between the germline ends. CDR1 is SGHNT and CDR2 is YYREEE in the germline V gene (reference sequence). DNA for the CDR3: TGTGCCAGCAGCTTCGGTAAATCTGGGCGCCACACTGAAGCTTTCTTT. Residues: CASSFGKSGRHTEAFF.

The chain joins TRBV18 to TRBJ2-1; 15 nucleotides match TRBD2. Germline CDR1 reads KGHSH; CDR2 reads LQKENI. There are 16 residues in the CDR3. V was pared by 3 bases and J by 7 bases, with 4 bases of the junction left unmatched. In nucleotides, the CDR3 is TGTGCCAGCTCACCGGGCGGGACTAGCGGGAGGAATGAGCAGTTCTTC. Its translation: CASSPGGTSGRNEQFF.

The chain couples TRBV3-1 (or the pseudogene TRBV3-2) to TRBJ2-7; 7 nucleotides agree with TRBD1. The CDR3 covers 15 residues. CDR1 LGHDT and CDR2 YNNKEL come from the germline V gene (reference sequence). V lost 5 bases to trimming and J lost 6 bases; unmatched junction nucleotides: 13. CDR3 region: CASSTSYRGQFEQYF. The DNA of the CDR3 is TGTGCCAGCAGCACGTCGTATAGGGGGCAGTTCGAGCAGTACTTC.

The CDR3 nucleotides read TGTGCCAGCAGGAGAGCGGCTAGTGATGGGGGAAAACTGTTTTTT. Protein sequence: CASRRAASDGGKLFF. The rearrangement joins TRBV6-5 to TRBJ1-4; a possible D gene is TRBD1 (5 bases). Trimming cost V 6 bases and J 10 bases, with 21 bases left between them. The germline V gene has CDR1 MNHEY and CDR2 SVGAGI. The CDR3 has 15 amino acids.

J is TRBJ1-5 and V is TRBV30; TRBD1 matches at 9 bases. V dropped 5 bases and J dropped 7; count of bases not matched to a gene: 6. The CDR3 is 13 residues long. The germline V gene encodes CDR1 GTSNPN and CDR2 SVGIG (reference sequence). This CDR3 is CAWSGQGNQPQHF. The CDR3 nucleotides are TGTGCCTGGTCCGGACAGGGGAACCAGCCCCAGCATTTT.

This chain links TRBV14 with TRBJ2-3; perhaps TRBD1 as D (6 bases). V dropped 3 bases and J dropped 2 bases, with 9 bases sitting between them. The CDR3 has 14 amino acids. The germline gives CDR1 SGHDN, CDR2 FVKESK. The CDR3 reads CASSHWTATDTQYF. CDR3 sequence (DNA): TGTGCCAGCAGCCATTGGACAGCCACAGATACGCAGTATTTT.

V is TRBV3-1 (or the pseudogene TRBV3-2) and J is TRBJ2-7, with D possibly being TRBD1 or TRBD2 (5 bases each). Deletions cut 5 bases from V and 6 bases from J, with 20 bases between. The germline V gene has CDR1 LGHDT and CDR2 YNNKEL (reference sequence). This CDR3 region has 15 residues. CDR3 residues: CASSVDGTRQREQYF. The CDR3 nucleotides are TGTGCCAGCAGCGTGGACGGGACGCGGCAACGCGAGCAGTACTTC.